The rows below give T cell receptor beta chains drawn from one sample of a study of identifying expanded T cells in peripheral blood. The assay was immunoSEQ multiplex PCR, and TCRdb's table has in-frame clones only and misses some. The sample yields about 89,000 clones, around 89% seen once. Material for sequencing was blood. The receptors here all came from a person between 18 and 70 years old in good health. The CDR3 runs from the conserved cysteine through the conserved F or W. Each record gives: J gene, D gene, V gene, CDR3 protein. The D gene is left open where the match is weak.

J gene: TRBJ1-1
D gene: TRBD1
V gene: TRBV29-1
CDR3 protein: CSVGQGASTEAFF

J gene: TRBJ1-1
D gene: TRBD1
V gene: TRBV28
CDR3 protein: CASSLFGRGPTEAFF

J gene: TRBJ2-3
D gene: NA
V gene: TRBV28
CDR3 protein: CASNGILSSTDTQYF

J gene: TRBJ2-3
D gene: TRBD2
V gene: TRBV7-3
CDR3 protein: CASSLGLAGDTQYF

J gene: TRBJ2-7
D gene: NA
V gene: TRBV27
CDR3 protein: CASSFRQSPYEQYF

J gene: TRBJ2-7
D gene: NA
V gene: TRBV5-5
CDR3 protein: CASSRRQGYTYEQYF

J gene: TRBJ1-5
D gene: NA
V gene: TRBV4-2
CDR3 protein: CASSQASGPGGGTGNNQPQHF

J gene: TRBJ2-7
D gene: TRBD2
V gene: TRBV5-4
CDR3 protein: CASSGSGGAHEQYF

J gene: TRBJ2-7
D gene: TRBD1
V gene: TRBV7-2
CDR3 protein: CASSRPARVDRAYEQYF

J gene: TRBJ2-3
D gene: NA
V gene: TRBV4-3
CDR3 protein: CASSQGSGYWDTQYF

J gene: TRBJ2-2
D gene: TRBD1
V gene: TRBV5-1
CDR3 protein: CASSLYRTGTGELFF

J gene: TRBJ1-1
D gene: NA
V gene: TRBV9
CDR3 protein: CASSVVGGPEAFF

J gene: TRBJ2-3
D gene: TRBD2
V gene: TRBV2
CDR3 protein: CASSPEGGGSTDTQYF

J gene: TRBJ2-5
D gene: TRBD2
V gene: TRBV5-4
CDR3 protein: CASSLSLAGVETQYF

J gene: TRBJ2-6
D gene: NA
V gene: TRBV28
CDR3 protein: CASSLPGQAGANVLTF

J gene: TRBJ1-1
D gene: TRBD1
V gene: TRBV7-8
CDR3 protein: CASSLGYRGRSLNTEAFF

J gene: TRBJ1-2
D gene: TRBD1
V gene: TRBV6-4
CDR3 protein: CASSAETGVGGYTF

J gene: TRBJ2-7
D gene: NA
V gene: TRBV7-9
CDR3 protein: CAVGRGGTYEQYF

J gene: TRBJ1-2
D gene: TRBD1
V gene: TRBV27
CDR3 protein: CASSFSDRGRGYTF

J gene: TRBJ2-5
D gene: TRBD1
V gene: TRBV6-5
CDR3 protein: CASSYGQAKETQYF

J gene: TRBJ1-4
D gene: NA
V gene: TRBV6-6
CDR3 protein: CASSYSIRTAGSKLFF

J gene: TRBJ2-4
D gene: TRBD1
V gene: TRBV2
CDR3 protein: CASSEVDRNIQYF

J gene: TRBJ2-7
D gene: NA
V gene: TRBV27
CDR3 protein: CASSASGVKYF

J gene: TRBJ1-5
D gene: NA
V gene: TRBV5-1
CDR3 protein: CASSPDGDSNQPQHF

J gene: TRBJ2-1
D gene: NA
V gene: TRBV6-4
CDR3 protein: CASSDAPGRRNNEQFF

J gene: TRBJ2-3
D gene: NA
V gene: TRBV7-3
CDR3 protein: CASSFGLGADTQYF

J gene: TRBJ2-3
D gene: TRBD2
V gene: TRBV15
CDR3 protein: CATSRGAGSADTQYF

J gene: TRBJ1-1
D gene: NA
V gene: TRBV29-1
CDR3 protein: CSAIRRTAFEAFF

J gene: TRBJ2-2
D gene: NA
V gene: TRBV30
CDR3 protein: CAWSVPGVDTGELFF

J gene: TRBJ1-5
D gene: NA
V gene: TRBV5-1
CDR3 protein: CASSLESPGNNQPQHF

J gene: TRBJ2-3
D gene: NA
V gene: TRBV6-1
CDR3 protein: CASSEWTGSDTQYF

J gene: TRBJ2-7
D gene: NA
V gene: TRBV7-9
CDR3 protein: CASSPRYRVGYEQYF

J gene: TRBJ1-6
D gene: NA
V gene: TRBV27
CDR3 protein: CASRWGERGTLHF

J gene: TRBJ2-1
D gene: TRBD2
V gene: TRBV11-3
CDR3 protein: CASSSPSGGGSNEQFF

J gene: TRBJ1-2
D gene: TRBD1
V gene: TRBV6-1
CDR3 protein: CASSEAWRTGAMVYGYTF

J gene: TRBJ2-1
D gene: TRBD2
V gene: TRBV5-1
CDR3 protein: CASFRLAGTNEQFF